This section outlines one T cell receptor beta chain sequence together with its context. What it binds is unknown. The source of the sample is a study of cytomegalovirus exposure and HLA in healthy donors. Looking at the study overall: Out of 180 million or so T cells, an earlier analysis found 117 million unique TCR beta sequences in total. Study-level points and caveats: A later analysis reportedly found that, within productive TCRs, an Asian-associated ancestry cluster had fewer N-insertions than the mean observed across the approximately 690 donors. TCR beta V segments were, for the most part, productive about 90% or about 30% of the time in an earlier analysis.

Primers: 60 Vbeta forward and 13 Jbeta reverse. Profiling relied on immunoSEQ multiplex PCR, and the TCRdb table lists in-frame clones only, not all of them. This table has hundreds of thousands of clones, more than 65% appearing once. The receptor comes from a man aged 18 to 30 in good health and CMV-seronegative. The sequenced material came from PBMCs.

The DNA for the CDR3 is TGCGCCAGCAGCCAAGTGGGCGAGACAGGGGTCCACGAGCAGTACTTC. Its translation is CASSQVGETGVHEQYF. The gene calls are TRBV4-1 and TRBJ2-7; 8 nucleotides agree with TRBD1. This CDR3 is built from 16 residues. With V trimmed by 1 base and J by 5 bases, 10 bases remained unmatched. CDR1 MGHRA and CDR2 YSYEKL come from the germline V gene.